Listed below are T cell receptor beta chains from one sample, sequenced in a study of identical twins. MiXCR, applied by TCRdb to the 5' RACE reads, yields one record per CDR3 protein. Of about 390,000 distinct CDR3 sequences in the sample, roughly 9% were seen once. Sequencing was performed on naive T cells sorted from blood. These receptors all come from a woman aged 45-59 years in good health. Both conserved end residues are part of each CDR3. Each record gives: V gene, J gene, clone size, D gene, CDR3 DNA, CDR3 protein. A D gene is named only where the DNA matches it firmly. Only part of the rows carry a size: once, few, many, or a class if the clone is expanded.

TRBV15,TRBJ1-5,few,.,TGTGCCACCAGCAGCCTATTGAGTCAGCCCCAGCATTTT,CATSSLLSQPQHF
TRBV11-2,TRBJ2-1,many,TRBD2,TGTGCCAGCAGCCACCTAGCGGGAGGGGAAAATGAGCAGTTCTTC,CASSHLAGGENEQFF
TRBV6-2/TRBV6-3,TRBJ1-1,few,.,TGTGCCAGCATACCCGGGGGTCTCAGCCCAAAAGCTTTCTTT,CASIPGGLSPKAFF
TRBV29-1,TRBJ1-1,few,TRBD1,TGCAGCGTTCTGACAGGGGCAGGGTACACTGAAGCTTTCTTT,CSVLTGAGYTEAFF
TRBV4-1,TRBJ2-5,.,TRBD2,TGCGCCAGCAGCCATACCAGCGGGGAGGGAGAGACCCAGTACTTC,CASSHTSGEGETQYF
TRBV2,TRBJ2-3,few,TRBD2,TGTGCCAGCAGTGAACCGGGACTAGCATCAGATACGCAGTATTTT,CASSEPGLASDTQYF
TRBV2,TRBJ2-2,few,.,TGTGCCAGCAGTGTGTTATCGGGGAACACCGGGGAGCTGTTTTTT,CASSVLSGNTGELFF
TRBV9,TRBJ1-1,many,.,TGTGCCAGCAGCGCCCTGTCCCGGAACACTGAAGCTTTCTTT,CASSALSRNTEAFF
TRBV20-1,TRBJ1-5,.,.,TGCAGTGCGGGCCGAGGGCAGGGATTTCAGCCCCAGCATTTT,CSAGRGQGFQPQHF
TRBV6-4,TRBJ2-2,many,TRBD1,TGTGCCAGCAGTGAACCGGGACAGGGAACCGGGGAGCTGTTTTTT,CASSEPGQGTGELFF
TRBV5-1,TRBJ2-1,many,.,TGCGCCAGCAGCCTTGCGGCCCCGGCCAACAATGAGCAGTTCTTC,CASSLAAPANNEQFF
TRBV29-1,TRBJ2-3,.,.,TGCAGCGTTGTAACGGGAGATACGCAGTATTTT,CSVVTGDTQYF
TRBV14,TRBJ1-1,few,.,TGTGCCAGCAGCCCACAACGTCTCCGAACAGGATACACTGAAGCTTTCTTT,CASSPQRLRTGYTEAFF
TRBV7-2,TRBJ1-4,.,.,TGTGCCAGCAGCTTCCTTGGAGGAAGTGAAAAACTGTTTTTT,CASSFLGGSEKLFF
TRBV4-1,TRBJ1-4,.,.,TGCGCCAGCAGCCAAGAAGTGGCGGTTATAAATGAAAAACTGTTTTTT,CASSQEVAVINEKLFF
TRBV3-1,TRBJ2-2,many,TRBD2,TGTGCCAGCAGCCGACTGACTAGCGGGAGAGCCGGGGAGCTGTTTTTT,CASSRLTSGRAGELFF
TRBV20-1,TRBJ2-5,.,.,TGCAGTGCTAGTCCTAGCCAGGAGACCCAGTACTTC,CSASPSQETQYF
TRBV19,TRBJ1-1,.,.,TGTGCCAGTACCCTAAAGATTGGGCAGTTGAACACTGAAGCTTTCTTT,CASTLKIGQLNTEAFF
TRBV20-1,TRBJ1-1,few,.,TGCAGTGCAACGGACAGGAACACTGAAGCTTTCTTT,CSATDRNTEAFF
TRBV30,TRBJ1-4,few,.,TGTGCCTGGAGTGTCGAACAGGAGCCCCCGGAAAAACTGTTTTTT,CAWSVEQEPPEKLFF
TRBV20-1,TRBJ2-5,.,.,TGCAGTGCTAAACAAGAGACCCAGTACTTC,CSAKQETQYF